This T cell receptor (beta chain) was found in a study of early T cells in non-severe SARS-CoV-2 infection. Researchers attached unique molecular identifiers to individual cDNA molecules. Each CDR3 protein is one row after TCRdb ran MiXCR on the 5' RACE reads. The top ten clones hold approximately 7.2% of a sample with about 35,000 distinct CDR3 sequences, about 6% of them seen once. This clonotype was seen more than once but under ten times. The CDR3 runs 16 residues. Germline CDR1 reads SEHNR; CDR2 reads FQNEAQ (reference sequence). V lost 5 bases and J 1 base, leaving 17 bases between the germline ends.

The V call is TRBV7-9, the J call TRBJ2-5; D may be TRBD1 (6 bases). The source is an adult who was a healthcare worker with PCR-confirmed SARS-CoV-2 infection or an uninfected control (not recorded which). Sequenced sample: whole blood. The CDR3 DNA reads TGTGCCAGCAGCATCTTACAGGGAGATGGCCAAGAGACCCAGTACTTC. Translation gives CASSILQGDGQETQYF.